This T cell receptor beta chain was sequenced for a study of T cell changes during pregnancy in multiple sclerosis. Germline CDR1 reads MNHEY; CDR2 reads SVGAGI. CDR3 length equals 15 residues. The V segment lost 5 bases and the J segment 9 bases; nucleotides outside the gene matches: 13. This clone appeared a single time. The table came from immunoSEQ multiplex PCR; TCRdb's copy has only in-frame clones and leaves some out. Found here are tens of thousands of clones, 89% of them singletons; the top ten hold approximately 0.97%. This clonotype was sampled from a female donor in good health, enrolled as a control in a pregnancy study. This specimen consisted of peripheral blood, obtained in the first trimester of pregnancy. V and J are TRBV6-5 and TRBJ2-3, with 8 positions matching TRBD2. DNA for the CDR3: TGTGCCAGCAGTCGGGTAGCGGGACGAAGGGGAACGCAGTATTTT. Protein sequence: CASSRVAGRRGTQYF.